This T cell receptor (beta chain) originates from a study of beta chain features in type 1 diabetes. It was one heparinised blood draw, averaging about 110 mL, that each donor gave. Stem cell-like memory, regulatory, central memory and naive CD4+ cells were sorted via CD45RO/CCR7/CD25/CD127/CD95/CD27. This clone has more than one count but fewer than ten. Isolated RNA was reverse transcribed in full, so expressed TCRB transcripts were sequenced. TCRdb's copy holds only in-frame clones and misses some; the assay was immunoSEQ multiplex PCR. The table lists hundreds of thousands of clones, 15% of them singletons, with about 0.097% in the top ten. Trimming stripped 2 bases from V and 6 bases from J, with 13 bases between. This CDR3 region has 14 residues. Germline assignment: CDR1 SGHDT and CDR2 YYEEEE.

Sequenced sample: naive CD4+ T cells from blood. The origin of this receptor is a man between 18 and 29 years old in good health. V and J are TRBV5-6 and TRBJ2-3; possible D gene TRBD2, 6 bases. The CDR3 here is CASSLAGASDTQYF. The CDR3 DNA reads TGTGCCAGCAGCTTAGCGGGTGCGTCCGATACGCAGTATTTT. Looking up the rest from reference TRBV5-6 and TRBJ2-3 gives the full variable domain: DAGVTQSPTHLIKTRGQQVTLRCSPKSGHDTVSWYQQALGQGPQFIFQYYEEEERQRGNFPDRFSGHQFPNYSSELNVNALLLGDSALYLCASSLAGASDTQYFGPGTRLTVL.